A single sample is the source of the 20 T cell receptor beta chains below, sequenced in a study of memory CD4+ T cells and cytomegalovirus serostatus. The assay was immunoSEQ multiplex PCR, and TCRdb's table has in-frame clones only and misses some. Here the sample spans about 75,000 clones, 78% being singletons. The sort gate was single viable CD3+CD4+CD8-CD45RO+ cells for memory CD4+ T cells. The material sequenced was memory CD4+ T cells from blood. Receptor source: an adult in good health and CMV-seropositive.

The chain uses TRBV7-9 and TRBJ1-2; tentative D call: TRBD1 (6 bases). Germline V gene lookup returns CDR1 SEHNR and CDR2 FQNEAQ (reference sequence). The ends were cut back, 2 bases at V and 7 bases at J, with 11 bases in the middle. The CDR3 loop spans 13 amino acids. CDR3 amino acids: CASSLQQGSGYTF. CDR3 nucleotide sequence: TGTGCCAGCAGCTTACAACAGGGTAGTGGCTACACCTTC.

The CDR3 loop reads CASSLRGGVNTGELFF. Here the CDR3 DNA reads TGTGCCAGCAGCTTGCGGGGGGGCGTAAACACCGGGGAGCTGTTTTTT. J is TRBJ2-2 and V is TRBV5-5; 8 positions match TRBD2. The V segment lost 1 base and the J segment 2 bases; nucleotides outside the gene matches: 4. The CDR3 extends over 16 amino acids. Germline lookup yields CDR1 SGHKS and CDR2 YYEKEE (reference sequence).

This clone appeared once. One end of the junction does not line up with germline, which may come from a read error. The chain couples TRBV6-5 to TRBJ2-7; D possibly uses TRBD1 or TRBD2 (5 bases each). CDR1 and CDR2 (germline): MNHEY, SVGAGI. There are 11 residues in the CDR3. This chain's CDR3 is CASSRDGETFF. CDR3 DNA sequence: TGTGCCAGCAGCAGGGACGGCGAAACCTTTTTC.

This clone was recorded only once. The CDR3 nucleotides read TGTGCCAGCAGTTTGCTCCGGGACAGGAGCAATCAGCCCCAGCATTTT. Translating it yields CASSLLRDRSNQPQHF. The chain is built from TRBV28 and TRBJ1-5; 8 nucleotides match TRBD1. The J segment lost 1 base and the V segment lost 3 bases, leaving 5 bases of the junction unmatched. The CDR3 consists of 16 residues. The germline CDR1 and CDR2 sequences are MDHEN and SYDVKM.

The V call is TRBV7-2, the J call TRBJ1-4; TRBD1 agrees at 7 bases. The CDR3 is 15 amino acids. Germline CDR1 SGHTA, CDR2 FQGNSA. Losses at the gene ends were 5 bases for V and 0 bases for J; bases not matched to a gene: 3. The CDR3 loop reads CASSQTGPTNEKLFF. CDR3 DNA: TGTGCCAGCAGCCAGACAGGGCCAACTAATGAAAAACTGTTTTTT.

The chain employs TRBV7-9 and TRBJ2-2; the D is unclear. Germline V gives CDR1 SEHNR, CDR2 FQNEAQ (reference sequence). V dropped 2 bases and J dropped 6 bases, with 10 bases sitting between them. The CDR3 sequence is 14 residues long. CDR3 nucleotides: TGTGCCAGCAGCTTACAGAGAAGGGCCGGGGAGCTGTTTTTT. Protein: CASSLQRRAGELFF.

This sequence joins TRBV10-2 and TRBJ2-5; a weak D match, TRBD2 (6 bases). This CDR3 contains 15 residues. The V and J ends lost 6 bases and 0 bases respectively, with 14 bases between them. Germline V gene data show CDR1 as WSHSY and CDR2 as SAAADI. This CDR3 reads CASRAPGGYQETQYF. CDR3 nucleotide sequence: TGCGCCAGCAGGGCCCCTGGGGGGTACCAAGAGACCCAGTACTTC.

The rearrangement links TRBV5-1 to TRBJ2-7; D might be TRBD1 (5 bases). V shed 0 bases and J shed 3 bases, with 13 bases lying between them. This CDR3 is 15 amino acids long. CDR1 and CDR2 (germline): SGHRS, YFSETQ. CDR3 nucleotide sequence: TGCGCCAGCAGCTTGGCGGTAGGGGTGGACTACGAGCAGTACTTC. This encodes CASSLAVGVDYEQYF.

This clone showed up just a few times. CDR3 region: CAWSVGQGVTNEKLFF. The CDR3 DNA follows: TGTGCCTGGAGCGTTGGACAGGGGGTGACTAATGAAAAACTGTTTTTT. The J gene is TRBJ1-4, the V gene TRBV30, with 10 nucleotides matching TRBD1. Per germline, CDR1 GTSNPN and CDR2 SVGIG (reference sequence). V was pared by 3 bases and J by 2 bases, with 6 bases of the junction left unmatched. The CDR3 length is 16 residues.

Concerning this clone: Relative to the germline gene, one junction end is altered; a read error may explain this. The chain couples TRBV28 to TRBJ1-1; maybe TRBD1 (5 bases). The CDR3 extends over 15 amino acids. Germline CDR1 MDHEN, CDR2 SYDVKM. CDR3 residues: CASSFWGDGNPEAFF. The CDR3, as DNA: TGTGCCAGCAGTTTCTGGGGGGACGGGAACCCTGAAGCTTTCTTT. The variable domain in full, with the rest retrieved from reference TRBV28 and TRBJ1-1, is DVKVTQSSRYLVKRTGEKVFLECVQDMDHENMFWYRQDPGLGLRLIYFSYDVKMKEKGDIPEGYSVSREKKERFSLILESASTNQTSMYLCASSFWGDGNPEAFFGQGTRLTVV.

The chain has TRBV7-8 and TRBJ1-5; possibly TRBD1 for D (5 bases). The CDR3 spans 14 residues. Trimming removed 5 bases at V and 5 bases at J, with 13 bases between. CDR1 and CDR2 (germline): SGHVS, FQNEAQ. The CDR3 nucleotides read TGTGCCAGCAGCACAAGCCCCAGGGATCAGCCCCAGCATTTT. Translated, it gives CASSTSPRDQPQHF.

The chain has TRBV5-8 and TRBJ2-1, with D hard to call. V was cut by 7 bases and J by 4 bases, with 6 bases left in between. The length of the CDR3 is 11 residues. The germline V gene has CDR1 SGHTS and CDR2 YDEGEE. In DNA form, the CDR3 reads TGTGCCAGCCGAATTTACAATGAGCAGTTCTTC. As protein: CASRIYNEQFF.

V is TRBV19 and J is TRBJ1-5; D uncertain. The CDR3 covers 14 residues. Trimming removed 2 bases at V and 2 bases at J, with 7 bases between. Germline V gene data show CDR1 as LNHDA and CDR2 as SQIVND (reference sequence). The CDR3 loop reads CASSINRGNQPQHF. DNA of the CDR3: TGTGCCAGTAGTATAAATAGGGGCAATCAGCCCCAGCATTTT. Full variable domain (outside the CDR3, taken from reference TRBV19 and TRBJ1-5): DGGITQSPKYLFRKEGQNVTLSCEQNLNHDAMYWYRQDPGQGLRLIYYSQIVNDFQKGDIAEGYSVSREKKESFPLTVTSAQKNPTAFYLCASSINRGNQPQHFGDGTRLSIL.

This chain uses TRBV2 with TRBJ1-2, with a weak D call TRBD1 (5 bases). Trimming left V 7 bases short and J 5 bases short, with 14 bases between. Germline V gives CDR1 SNHLY, CDR2 FYNNEI. The CDR3 contains 13 residues. The CDR3 is CASTQGPVYGYTF. DNA of the CDR3: TGTGCCAGCACCCAGGGCCCAGTTTATGGCTACACCTTC.

The chain joins TRBV5-4 to TRBJ1-2; 7 bases match TRBD1. Per germline, CDR1 SGHNT and CDR2 YYREEE (reference sequence). V was clipped by 6 bases and J by 8 bases; unmatched bases: 10. This CDR3 has 13 residues. The DNA of the CDR3 is TGTGCCAGCACCGTAAGGGGGCCTACCGGCTACACCTTC. This translates into CASTVRGPTGYTF.

The V and J genes are TRBV5-8 and TRBJ2-7; tentative D call: TRBD2 (5 bases). CDR1 is SGHTS, CDR2 YDEGEE, per germline. This CDR3 has 17 amino acids. V lost 1 base and J lost 6, with 23 bases in between. The DNA of the CDR3 is TGTGCCAGCAGCTTGAATCGGGGTTCGGTTTCGTCTCTCGAGCAGTACTTC. This gives the protein CASSLNRGSVSSLEQYF.

Written as DNA, the CDR3 is TGTGCCAGCAGCTTCCTAGCGACTAGCCCTCCTACCTATACGCAGTATTTT. It specifies CASSFLATSPPTYTQYF. The chain couples TRBV7-2 to TRBJ2-3; 7 nucleotides align to TRBD2. J lost 7 bases, V lost 3 bases, and 16 bases had no gene match. The CDR3 spans 17 residues. Germline V lookup: CDR1 SGHTA, CDR2 FQGNSA.

The V call is TRBV14, the J call TRBJ2-3; 8 positions match TRBD2. V shed 4 bases and J 9 bases; nucleotides not matched to a gene: 12. The CDR3 consists of 15 residues. Germline CDR1 is SGHDN and CDR2 is FVKESK. The CDR3 region has the DNA TGTGCCAGCAGCCCAGCCGGGACTAGTACCATCACGCAGTATTTT. Protein: CASSPAGTSTITQYF.

The V gene is TRBV4-1, the J gene TRBJ1-6; TRBD1 matches 7 bases. Germline CDR1 MGHRA, CDR2 YSYEKL. This CDR3 has 16 residues. After removal of 3 bases from V and 9 bases from J, the junction contained 11 bases not matched to a gene. This CDR3 reads CASSQFPGQSSSPLHF. The CDR3 nucleotides read TGCGCCAGCAGCCAGTTTCCGGGACAGAGTAGTTCACCCCTCCACTTT.

This clone was detected only a few times. V is TRBV11-3 and J is TRBJ1-2, with D unclear. Trimming shortened V by 8 bases and J by 7 bases, and 17 bases separated the two germline ends. Per germline, CDR1 SGHNT and CDR2 YENEEA. The CDR3 totals 13 residues. Here the CDR3 reads CASATVRARGYTF. The CDR3 coding sequence is TGTGCCAGCGCGACGGTCAGAGCTCGTGGCTACACCTTC. The complete variable domain, with remaining parts taken from reference TRBV11-3 and TRBJ1-2, reads EAGVVQSPRYKIIEKKQPVAFWCNPISGHNTLYWYLQNLGQGPELLIRYENEEAVDDSQLPKDRFSAERLKGVDSTLKIQPAELGDSAVYLCASATVRARGYTFGSGTRLTVV.